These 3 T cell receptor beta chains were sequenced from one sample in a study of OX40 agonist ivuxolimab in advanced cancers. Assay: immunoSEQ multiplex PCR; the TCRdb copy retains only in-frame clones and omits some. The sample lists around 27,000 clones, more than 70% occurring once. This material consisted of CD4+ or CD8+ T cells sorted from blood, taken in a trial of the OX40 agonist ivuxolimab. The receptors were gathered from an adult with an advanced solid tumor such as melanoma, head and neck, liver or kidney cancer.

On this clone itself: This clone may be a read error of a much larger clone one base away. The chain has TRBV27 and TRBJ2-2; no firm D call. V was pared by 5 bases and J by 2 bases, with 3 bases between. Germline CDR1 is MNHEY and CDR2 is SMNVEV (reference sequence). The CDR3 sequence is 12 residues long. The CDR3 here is CASSPNTGELFF. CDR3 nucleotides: TGTGCCAGCAGTCCAAACACCGGGGAGCTGTTTTTT.

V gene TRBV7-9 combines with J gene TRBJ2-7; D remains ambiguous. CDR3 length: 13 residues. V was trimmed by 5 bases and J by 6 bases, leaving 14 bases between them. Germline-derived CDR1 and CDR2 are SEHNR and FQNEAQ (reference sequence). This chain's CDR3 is CASSLSITAEQYF. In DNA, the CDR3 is TGTGCCAGCAGCCTTTCCATTACGGCCGAGCAGTACTTC.

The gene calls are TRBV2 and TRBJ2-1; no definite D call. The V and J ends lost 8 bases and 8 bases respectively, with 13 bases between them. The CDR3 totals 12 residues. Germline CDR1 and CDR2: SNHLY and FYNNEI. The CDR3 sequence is CASSTSLHEQFF. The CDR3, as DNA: TGTGCCAGCTCCACCTCATTGCATGAGCAGTTCTTC.